The present TCR beta chain was sequenced within a study of T-cell reconstitution after alpha-beta-depleted transplantation in children. On this clonotype: What it binds is not known.

This CDR3 is 18 amino acids long. The V segment lost 1 base and the J segment 7 bases; nucleotides outside the gene matches: 12. Per the germline V gene, CDR1 is SGHRS and CDR2 is YFSETQ. Unique molecular identifiers were used in preparing the TCRbeta library. TCRdb used MiXCR to reprocess the PCR reads, holding one entry per CDR3 protein. The profile shows about 640,000 distinct CDR3 sequences, 10% to 15% of them singletons. Study outcomes and limitations: The origin of high day-60 TCRbeta diversity in some patients lay in surviving recipient T cells and thymic progenitors. The study reportedly traced alpha-beta T cells about two months after transplant to several hundred expanded graft clones. The main origin of T-cell counts and diversity one year after transplant was newly produced T cells.

The chain couples TRBV5-1 to TRBJ2-1; the match to TRBD2 covers 12 bases. The origin of this receptor is a male patient under 18 who had a stem cell transplant for acute myeloid leukemia, so the T cells may come from the graft donor. This specimen was PBMCs, mostly from graft donor cells, taken 360 days after TCRalphabeta/CD19-depleted stem cell transplant. CDR3: CASSLLTSLAGGRNEQFF. Written as DNA, the CDR3 is TGCGCCAGCAGCTTGTTAACCTCACTAGCGGGAGGCCGGAATGAGCAGTTCTTC.